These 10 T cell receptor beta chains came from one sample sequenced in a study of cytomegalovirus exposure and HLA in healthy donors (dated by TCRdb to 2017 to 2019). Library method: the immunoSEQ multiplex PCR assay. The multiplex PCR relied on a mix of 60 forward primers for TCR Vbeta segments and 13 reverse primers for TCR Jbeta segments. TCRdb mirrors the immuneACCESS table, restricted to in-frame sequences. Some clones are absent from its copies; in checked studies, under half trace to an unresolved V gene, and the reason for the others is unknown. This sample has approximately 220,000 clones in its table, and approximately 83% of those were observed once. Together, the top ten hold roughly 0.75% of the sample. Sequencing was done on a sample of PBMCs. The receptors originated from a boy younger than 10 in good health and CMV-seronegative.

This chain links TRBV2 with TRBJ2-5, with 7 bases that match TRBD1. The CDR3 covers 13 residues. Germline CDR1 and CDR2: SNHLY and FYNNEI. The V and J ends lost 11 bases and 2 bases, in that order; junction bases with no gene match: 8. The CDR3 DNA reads TGTGCCGTACAGGGGACGCCTCAAGAGACCCAGTACTTC. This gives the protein CAVQGTPQETQYF.

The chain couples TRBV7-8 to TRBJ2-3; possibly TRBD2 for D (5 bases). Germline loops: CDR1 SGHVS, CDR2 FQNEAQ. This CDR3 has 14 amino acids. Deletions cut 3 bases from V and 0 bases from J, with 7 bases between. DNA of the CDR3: TGTGCCAGCAGCTTCACTAGGAGCACAGATACGCAGTATTTT. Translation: CASSFTRSTDTQYF.

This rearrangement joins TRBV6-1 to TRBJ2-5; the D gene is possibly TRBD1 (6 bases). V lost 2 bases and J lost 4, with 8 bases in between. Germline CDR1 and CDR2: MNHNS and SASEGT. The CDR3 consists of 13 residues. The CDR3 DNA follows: TGTGCCAGCAGTGAAATAGGGGGAGAGACCCAGTACTTC. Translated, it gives CASSEIGGETQYF.

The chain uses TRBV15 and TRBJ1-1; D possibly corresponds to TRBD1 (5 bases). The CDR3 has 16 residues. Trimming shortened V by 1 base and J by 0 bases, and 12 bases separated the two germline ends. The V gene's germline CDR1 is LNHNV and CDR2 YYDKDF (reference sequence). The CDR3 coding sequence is TGTGCCACCAGCAGAGCGGGACTGACAGTGAACACTGAAGCTTTCTTT. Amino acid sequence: CATSRAGLTVNTEAFF. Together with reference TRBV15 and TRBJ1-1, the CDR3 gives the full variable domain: DAMVIQNPRYQVTQFGKPVTLSCSQTLNHNVMYWYQQKSSQAPKLLFHYYDKDFNNEADTPDNFQSRRPNTSFCFLDIRSPGLGDTAMYLCATSRAGLTVNTEAFFGQGTRLTVV.

CDR3 in DNA: TGCGCCAGCAGTCCCACAATGAACACTGAAGCTTTCTTT. Translated: CASSPTMNTEAFF. The V and J genes are TRBV23-1 and TRBJ1-1, with D uncertain. TRBV23-1 belongs to the ORF category, with a function that is uncertain. The germline V and J ends were trimmed by 4 bases and 0 bases, with 6 bases remaining between them. This CDR3 spans 13 amino acids.

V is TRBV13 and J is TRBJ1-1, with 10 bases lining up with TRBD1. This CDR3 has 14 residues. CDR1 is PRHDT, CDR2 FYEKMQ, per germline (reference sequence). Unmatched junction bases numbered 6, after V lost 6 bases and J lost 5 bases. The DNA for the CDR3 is TGTGCCAGCAGGCGACAGGGGGCGAGGACTGAAGCTTTCTTT. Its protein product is CASRRQGARTEAFF. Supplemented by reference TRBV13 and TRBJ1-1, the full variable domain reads AAGVIQSPRHLIKEKRETATLKCYPIPRHDTVYWYQQGPGQDPQFLISFYEKMQSDKGSIPDRFSAQQFSDYHSELNMSSLELGDSALYFCASRRQGARTEAFFGQGTRLTVV.

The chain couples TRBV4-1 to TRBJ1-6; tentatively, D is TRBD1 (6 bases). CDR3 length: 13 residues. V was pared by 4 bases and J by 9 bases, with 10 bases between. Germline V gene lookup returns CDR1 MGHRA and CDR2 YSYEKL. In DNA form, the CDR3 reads TGCGCCAGCAGCCGACAGGATGGTTCACCCCTCCACTTT. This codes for CASSRQDGSPLHF.

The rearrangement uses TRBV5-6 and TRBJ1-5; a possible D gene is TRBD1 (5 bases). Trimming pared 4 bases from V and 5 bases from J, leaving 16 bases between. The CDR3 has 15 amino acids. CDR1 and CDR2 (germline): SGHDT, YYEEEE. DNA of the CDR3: TGTGCCAGCAGCCGAAGCTGGACCAGGGATCAGCCCCAGCATTTT. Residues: CASSRSWTRDQPQHF.

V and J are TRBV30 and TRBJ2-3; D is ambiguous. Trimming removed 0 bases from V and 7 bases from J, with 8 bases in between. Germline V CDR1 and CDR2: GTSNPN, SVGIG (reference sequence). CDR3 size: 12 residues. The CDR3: CAWSVHTYTQYF. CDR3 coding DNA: TGTGCCTGGAGTGTACACACGTATACGCAGTATTTT.

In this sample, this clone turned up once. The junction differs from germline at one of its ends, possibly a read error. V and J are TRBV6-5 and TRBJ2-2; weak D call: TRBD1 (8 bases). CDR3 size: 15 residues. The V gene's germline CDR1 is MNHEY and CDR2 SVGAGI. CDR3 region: CASGYTGGGAGGLFF. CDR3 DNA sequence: TGTGCCAGCGGCTATACAGGGGGAGGGGCCGGGGGGCTGTTTTTT.